A selection of T cell receptor beta chains follows, all from one sample in a study of blood T cells in healthy people across ages. TCRdb passed the 5' RACE reads through MiXCR, listing each CDR3 protein once. The data show some 780,000 distinct CDR3 sequences, more than 55% seen once. Specimen: blood. The receptors derive from a man aged 40-50 years in good health. Each CDR3 is given with its conserved first and last residue. A D gene is named only where the DNA matches it firmly. Clone sizes are given selectively: once, few, many, or a class where the clone is expanded.

size	D	V	J	CDR3	DNA
-	TRBD2	TRBV7-2	TRBJ2-3	CASSGPGLAGDVDTQYF	TGTGCCAGCAGCGGGCCCGGACTAGCGGGGGATGTGGATACGCAGTATTTT
-	TRBD2	TRBV29-1	TRBJ2-1	CSVVDVTSGGTEQFF	TGCAGCGTTGTAGACGTGACTAGCGGGGGTACGGAGCAGTTCTTC
few	-	TRBV7-9	TRBJ2-7	CASSLDGTSVEQYF	TGTGCCAGCAGCTTAGACGGGACTTCCGTCGAGCAGTACTTC
-	TRBD2	TRBV4-1	TRBJ2-7	CASSKTSAGGDSYEQYF	TGCGCCAGCAGCAAAACCTCAGCGGGAGGGGACTCCTACGAGCAGTACTTC
-	TRBD1	TRBV20-1	TRBJ2-7	CSARGTGLRYEQYF	TGCAGTGCTAGGGGGACAGGGCTTAGGTACGAGCAGTACTTC
few	-	TRBV7-2	TRBJ2-7	CASSPDPGREQYF	TGTGCCAGCAGCCCGGACCCCGGTCGCGAGCAGTACTTC
-	-	TRBV29-1	TRBJ2-7	CSVTDRLLSYEQYF	TGCAGCGTTACCGACAGGCTTTTGTCTTACGAGCAGTACTTC
once	-	TRBV28	TRBJ2-6	CASRIRLRGVLTF	TGTGCCAGCAGAATACGACTGAGGGGCGTCCTGACTTTC
-	TRBD1	TRBV7-2	TRBJ2-4	CASSPRTGRYSIQYF	TGTGCCAGCAGCCCCCGGACAGGGAGGTACAGCATTCAGTACTTC
few	TRBD1	TRBV27	TRBJ2-3	CASSWGQGGTDTQYF	TGTGCCAGCAGTTGGGGACAGGGGGGCACAGATACGCAGTATTTT
-	-	TRBV5-1	TRBJ2-5	CASSLAVGGALETQYF	TGTGCCAGCAGCTTGGCTGTAGGGGGAGCGTTAGAGACCCAGTACTTC
-	TRBD2	TRBV14	TRBJ2-5	CASSRKLAPSGEQYF	TGTGCCAGCAGCCGAAAACTAGCGCCTTCGGGGGAGCAGTACTTC
-	-	TRBV3-1	TRBJ1-1	CASSQVYRELGVGTEAFF	TGTGCCAGCAGCCAAGTATACAGGGAGCTGGGGGTTGGCACTGAAGCTTTCTTT
few	-	TRBV3-1	TRBJ2-7	CASSQVGSSYEQYF	TGTGCCAGCAGCCAAGTCGGGTCCTCCTACGAGCAGTACTTC
-	TRBD2	TRBV19	TRBJ2-2	CASSSLAGGNTGELFF	TGTGCCAGTAGTAGTCTAGCGGGGGGTAACACCGGGGAGCTGTTTTTT
-	-	TRBV29-1	TRBJ2-7	CSVAGGGVVSSYNEQYF	TGCAGCGTTGCAGGGGGAGGGGTGGTAAGCTCCTACAATGAGCAGTACTTC
-	-	TRBV6-2/TRBV6-3	TRBJ1-5	CASSPIVVRQPQHF	TGTGCCAGCAGCCCTATTGTGGTTCGTCAGCCCCAGCATTTT
-	-	TRBV28	TRBJ1-1	CASSLMKGTEAFF	TGTGCCAGCAGTTTAATGAAAGGCACTGAAGCTTTCTTT
-	-	TRBV7-2	TRBJ2-7	CASTIDASYEQYF	TGTGCCAGCACCATTGACGCATCCTACGAGCAGTACTTC
few	TRBD1	TRBV27	TRBJ2-7	CASRLGQPTGEQYF	TGTGCCAGCAGACTGGGACAGCCCACGGGCGAGCAGTACTTC
-	TRBD2	TRBV11-2	TRBJ2-3	CASSPRLAGIDTQYF	TGTGCCAGCAGCCCAAGACTAGCGGGAATAGATACGCAGTATTTT
-	-	TRBV14	TRBJ2-1	CASSRDLGNEQFF	TGTGCCAGCAGCCGGGACCTGGGCAATGAGCAGTTCTTC
-	TRBD2	TRBV6-2/TRBV6-3	TRBJ2-7	CASSYSKIAGGPYEQYF	TGTGCCAGCAGTTACTCGAAAATAGCGGGAGGGCCCTACGAGCAGTACTTC
-	TRBD1	TRBV27	TRBJ1-2	CASSFTGGSYGYTF	TGTGCCAGCAGTTTCACAGGGGGCTCCTATGGCTACACCTTC
-	TRBD2	TRBV7-3	TRBJ2-4	CASSLLGLADYKNIQYF	TGTGCCAGCAGCTTGCTTGGACTAGCGGACTACAAAAACATTCAGTACTTC
few	-	TRBV20-1	TRBJ2-5	CSASAVSGETQYF	TGCAGTGCTAGTGCGGTGTCAGGCGAGACCCAGTACTTC
-	-	TRBV24-1	TRBJ2-3	CATSDFLGGGTDTQYF	TGTGCCACCAGTGACTTTCTAGGGGGGGGAACAGATACGCAGTATTTT
-	-	TRBV29-1	TRBJ2-5	CSVEIGVGETQYF	TGCAGCGTTGAGATTGGGGTCGGGGAGACCCAGTACTTC
once	-	TRBV2	TRBJ1-5	CASTASGGNQPQHF	TGTGCCAGCACCGCCTCAGGGGGCAATCAGCCCCAGCATTTT